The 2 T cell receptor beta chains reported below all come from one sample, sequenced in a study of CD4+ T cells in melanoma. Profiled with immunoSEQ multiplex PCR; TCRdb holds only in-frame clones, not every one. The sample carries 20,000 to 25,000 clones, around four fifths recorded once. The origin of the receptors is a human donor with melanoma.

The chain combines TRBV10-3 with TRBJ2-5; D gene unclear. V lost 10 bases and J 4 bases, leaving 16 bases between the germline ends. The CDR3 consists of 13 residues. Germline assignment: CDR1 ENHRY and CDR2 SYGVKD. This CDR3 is CATTNRQGETQYF. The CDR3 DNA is TGTGCCACAACTAACCGACAAGGAGAGACCCAGTACTTC.

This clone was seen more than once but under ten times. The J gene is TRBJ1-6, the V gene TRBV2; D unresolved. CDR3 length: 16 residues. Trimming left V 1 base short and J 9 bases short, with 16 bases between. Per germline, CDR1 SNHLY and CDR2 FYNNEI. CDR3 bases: TGTGCCAGCAGTGAAGGGCCGGGCCCCGAAACTTCACCCCTCCACTTT. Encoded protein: CASSEGPGPETSPLHF.